The 25 T cell receptor beta chains presented below share a single source sample, sequenced in a study of breast tumors, draining lymph nodes, adjacent tissues. TCRdb re-called the multiplex PCR reads through MiXCR, storing one row per CDR3 protein. The repertoire holds about 150,000 distinct CDR3 sequences, with about 20% as singletons. Samples came from axillary lymph nodes draining the breast cancer. Sequenced sample: axillary lymph node tissue. The receptor set was obtained from a female donor with breast cancer. Some clones in this sample may be carry-over from other donors' samples.

Details on this clonotype: Since a much larger clone is just one base distant, this may be a read error. Without the conserved terminal phenylalanine or tryptophan, this CDR3 likely stems from a read error. V and J are TRBV7-9 and TRBJ2-3; D is unresolved. The CDR3 contains 14 residues. V was cut by 1 base and J by 1 base, with 6 bases left in between. Germline CDR1 and CDR2: SEHNR and FQNEAQ (reference sequence). CDR3 coding DNA: TGTGCCAGCAGCTTAGGAAGCGGCACAGATACGCAGTATCTT. Translation gives CASSLGSGTDTQYL.

The chain combines TRBV7-7 with TRBJ2-4; no reliable D call. In germline, CDR1 is SSHAT, CDR2 FNYEAQ (reference sequence). V lost 5 bases and J lost 7, with 12 bases in between. The CDR3 has 13 residues. The CDR3 loop is CASSPKGSNIQYF. The DNA for the CDR3 is TGTGCCAGCAGCCCTAAGGGATCGAACATTCAGTACTTC.

This clonotype was counted ten times or more. The rearrangement uses TRBV20-1 and TRBJ2-1; 9 nucleotides line up with TRBD2. The CDR3 extends over 14 amino acids. The germline gives CDR1 DFQATT, CDR2 SNEGSKA (reference sequence). The J segment lost 9 bases and the V segment lost 7 bases, leaving 13 bases of the junction unmatched. CDR3 sequence (DNA): TGCAGTGGTACCGGGACTAGCTTCTTTAGTGAGCAGTTCTTC. Amino acids: CSGTGTSFFSEQFF.

This clonotype came up many times. Compared with germline, one end of the junction differs, possibly owing to a read error. The chain has TRBV5-8 and TRBJ2-7, with 7 bases lining up with TRBD1. The CDR3 has 13 amino acids. Per the germline V gene, CDR1 is SGHTS and CDR2 is YDEGEE. The CDR3 protein is CTSSRDRAYEQYF. CDR3 nucleotide sequence: TGTACCAGCAGCCGCGACAGGGCCTACGAGCAGTACTTC.

As to this clonotype: A much larger clonotype is one base distant, so this may be a read error. The chain links TRBV6-2 or TRBV6-3 to TRBJ2-2; TRBD1 or TRBD2 may be the D gene (5 bases each). V lost 8 bases, J lost 6 bases, and 7 bases lay in between. The CDR3 totals 11 residues. Germline V gene lookup returns CDR1 MNHEY and CDR2 SVGEGT. CDR3 nucleotide sequence: TGTGCCAGCGGGGGACCCGGGGAGCTGTTTTTT. Its protein is CASGGPGELFF.

This clonotype was picked up one time. The V call is TRBV24-1, the J call TRBJ2-1; 8 bases match TRBD2. Germline V gives CDR1 KGHDR, CDR2 SFDVKD. This CDR3 contains 15 residues. Trimming removed 6 bases from V and 8 bases from J; junction bases left unmatched: 11. The CDR3 protein is CATSHGGGPEDEQFF. As DNA, the CDR3 is TGTGCCACCAGTCACGGCGGGGGGCCCGAGGATGAGCAGTTCTTC.

This clonotype was detected many times. The gene calls are TRBV29-1 and TRBJ1-2; TRBD1 is a possible D gene (6 bases). Germline V gene data show CDR1 as SQVTM and CDR2 as ANQGSEA. Trimming shortened V by 6 bases and J by 8 bases, and 16 bases separated the two germline ends. The CDR3 sequence is 12 residues long. The CDR3 nucleotides are TGCAGCGTGGCGGGGGGCCACGGCGGCTACACCTTC. Protein sequence: CSVAGGHGGYTF.

As for this clonotype: A much larger clone sits a single nucleotide away, making a read error possible. The final CDR3 position lacks the conserved phenylalanine or tryptophan, pointing to a likely read error. V is TRBV20-1 and J is TRBJ2-5, with D possibly matching TRBD2 (6 bases). The CDR3 has 16 residues. Germline V gene sequence: CDR1 DFQATT, CDR2 SNEGSKA (reference sequence). Trimming took 0 bases from V and 1 from J, leaving 15 bases between them. The CDR3 DNA reads as TGCAGTGCTAGAGACCCTGCCCTAGCGTTCCAAGAGACCCAGTACTAC. The encoded protein is CSARDPALAFQETQYY.

This clonotype was found many times. CDR3 coding DNA: TGCAGCGTGGGGGGGCTTGGGGCCAACGTCCTGACTTTC. Translated, it gives CSVGGLGANVLTF. The genes are TRBV29-1 and TRBJ2-6; TRBD2 is a possible D gene (7 bases). Looked up from germline, CDR1 is SQVTM and CDR2 is ANQGSEA. CDR3 length: 13 residues. Trimming pared 6 bases from V and 3 bases from J, leaving 9 bases between.

In this sample, this clonotype turned up many times. The gene calls are TRBV7-8 and TRBJ1-2; maybe TRBD1 (5 bases). CDR1 is SGHVS, CDR2 FQNEAQ, per germline. Trimming left V 1 base short and J 8 bases short, with 14 bases between. CDR3 length: 14 residues. CDR3 amino acids: CASSLVRGAGGYTF. Written as DNA, the CDR3 is TGTGCCAGCAGCTTAGTACGGGGCGCGGGGGGCTACACCTTC.

This clonotype was recorded a few times. The genes are TRBV3-1 and TRBJ1-5; weak D call: TRBD1 (6 bases). The CDR3 contains 12 residues. V shed 4 bases and J shed 9 bases, with 10 bases lying between them. From germline, CDR1 is LGHDT and CDR2 YNNKEL (reference sequence). The CDR3 region has the DNA TGTGCCAGCAGCCCTGAAGGGGGGCCCCAGCATTTT. Amino acids: CASSPEGGPQHF.

The table lists this clonotype with many counts. This CDR3 is CSVVGLAGALSEQYF. The CDR3 nucleotides read TGCAGCGTTGTTGGACTAGCGGGAGCGTTAAGCGAGCAGTACTTC. The chain joins TRBV29-1 to TRBJ2-7, with 13 bases that match TRBD2. This CDR3 region has 15 residues. Per germline, CDR1 SQVTM and CDR2 ANQGSEA. V shed 4 bases, J shed 6 bases, and the junction held 9 bases outside the gene matches.

This clonotype showed up many times. V gene TRBV5-5 combines with J gene TRBJ2-3, with 9 nucleotides matching TRBD1. V trimming: 1 base; J trimming: 7 bases; junction bases outside the gene matches: 7. Per germline, CDR1 SGHKS and CDR2 YYEKEE (reference sequence). The CDR3 covers 15 residues. CDR3 region: CASSLTGTGLHTQYF. CDR3 sequence (DNA): TGTGCCAGCAGCTTGACCGGGACAGGGTTACATACGCAGTATTTT.

This chain joins TRBV12-3 or TRBV12-4 and TRBJ1-6, with D possibly being TRBD1 (5 bases). The CDR3 sequence is 16 residues long. The V end was cut by 3 bases, the J end by 1 base, with 10 bases between. The CDR3 reads CASSLGGGSYNSPLHF. The CDR3 DNA is TGTGCCAGCAGTTTGGGTGGGGGGTCCTATAATTCACCCCTCCACTTT.

This clonotype was detected ten times or more. The chain joins TRBV12-3 or TRBV12-4 to TRBJ2-5; the match to TRBD2 covers 8 bases. Trimming cost V 5 bases and J 6 bases; bases outside gene matches: 5. This CDR3 is built from 13 residues. The CDR3 sequence: CASSLGLEKTQYF. CDR3 nucleotides: TGTGCCAGCAGTCTGGGACTAGAAAAGACCCAGTACTTC.

This clonotype was counted at least ten times. This chain connects TRBV7-8 to TRBJ2-7; possibly TRBD1 for D (6 bases). Per germline, CDR1 SGHVS and CDR2 FQNEAQ. The CDR3 totals 13 residues. Trimming cost V 1 base and J 3 bases, with 7 bases left between them. DNA of the CDR3: TGTGCCAGCAGCTTAGAGGGACACTACGAGCAGTACTTC. Translating gives CASSLEGHYEQYF. The entire variable domain, with the rest obtained from reference TRBV7-8 and TRBJ2-7, is as follows: GAGVSQSPRYKVAKRGQDVALRCDPISGHVSLFWYQQALGQGPEFLTYFQNEAQLDKSGLPSDRFFAERPEGSVSTLKIQRTQQEDSAVYLCASSLEGHYEQYFGPGTRLTVT.

V and J are TRBV24-1 and TRBJ1-2; D not resolved. V was shortened by 3 bases and J by 3 bases, with 10 bases between the two germline ends. Germline assignment: CDR1 KGHDR and CDR2 SFDVKD. The CDR3 runs to 14 residues. CDR3 coding DNA: TGTGCCACCAGTGATCAGGACCGACACTATGGCTACACCTTC. This translates into CATSDQDRHYGYTF.

The genes are TRBV20-1 and TRBJ2-7; 9 nucleotides match TRBD2. This CDR3 has 13 amino acids. V trimming: 5 bases; J trimming: 4 bases; junction bases outside the gene matches: 6. CDR1 and CDR2 (germline): DFQATT, SNEGSKA (reference sequence). CDR3 sequence: CSAVSGSLYEQYF. The CDR3 DNA reads TGCAGTGCTGTTAGCGGGAGTCTGTACGAGCAGTACTTC.

This clonotype occurred many times. The rearrangement links TRBV7-2 to TRBJ2-6, with D perhaps TRBD1 (6 bases). Trimming pared 5 bases from V and 2 bases from J, leaving 19 bases between. CDR3 length: 18 residues. Germline V gene lookup returns CDR1 SGHTA and CDR2 FQGNSA. The DNA for the CDR3 is TGTGCCAGCAGCCATCCCAGGGGACCCCGGACTGGGGCCAACGTCCTGACTTTC. It is translated as CASSHPRGPRTGANVLTF.

This clonotype came up many times. The rearrangement uses TRBV4-1 and TRBJ2-3; 11 bases line up with TRBD2. This CDR3 is built from 18 residues. CDR1 is MGHRA and CDR2 is YSYEKL in the germline V gene. Trimming cost V 4 bases and J 3 bases; bases outside gene matches: 12. The CDR3 loop is CASSRLSGTSGQTDTQYF. CDR3 bases: TGCGCCAGCAGCCGACTCTCCGGGACTAGCGGCCAAACAGATACGCAGTATTTT.

Ten or more counts support this clonotype. The CDR3 is CASSLRRSGETQYF. The DNA of the CDR3 is TGTGCCAGCAGTCTGCGTCGGAGTGGGGAGACCCAGTACTTC. The chain carries TRBV2 and TRBJ2-5; D unclear. With 5 bases removed from V and 5 bases from J, the gap between germline ends came to 15 bases. CDR1 is SNHLY, CDR2 FYNNEI, per germline. The CDR3 has 14 residues.

There are a few counts of this clonotype. The chain joins TRBV30 to TRBJ2-2; 9 nucleotides agree with TRBD1. J gave up 6 bases and V 3 bases, and 8 bases lay outside the gene matches. The CDR3 runs 15 residues. Germline V gene data show CDR1 as GTSNPN and CDR2 as SVGIG (reference sequence). CDR3 nucleotides: TGTGCCTGGAGCGACAGGGGGATGCGGCCCGGGGAGCTGTTTTTT. The encoded protein is CAWSDRGMRPGELFF. Full variable domain (missing parts from reference TRBV30 and TRBJ2-2): SQTIHQWPATLVQPVGSPLSLECTVEGTSNPNLYWYRQAAGRGLQLLFYSVGIGQISSEVPQNLSASRPQDRQFILSSKKLLLSDSGFYLCAWSDRGMRPGELFFGEGSRLTVL.

In the case of this clonotype: This may be a read error, as it is one base from a much larger clone. The chain uses TRBV12-5 and TRBJ2-5; D gene uncertain. The CDR3 covers 13 residues. The germline CDR1 and CDR2 sequences are LGHNT and FRNRAP. CDR3 region: CASGLTALEAQYF. CDR3 DNA sequence: TGTGCTAGTGGTTTGACAGCGTTAGAGGCCCAGTACTTC. Full variable domain (remainder filled in from reference TRBV12-5 and TRBJ2-5): DARVTQTPRHKVTEMGQEVTMRCQPILGHNTVFWYRQTMMQGLELLAYFRNRAPLDDSGMPKDRFSAEMPDATLATLKIQPSEPRDSAVYFCASGLTALEAQYFGPGTRLLVL.

There are many counts of this clonotype. The V and J genes are TRBV7-8 and TRBJ1-2; D is undetermined. The CDR3 spans 14 residues. CDR1 and CDR2 (germline): SGHVS, FQNEAQ. V lost 0 bases, J lost 6 bases, and 11 bases lay in between. CDR3 nucleotide sequence: TGTGCCAGCAGCTTAGCGCGGGTTGGCGATGGCTACACCTTC. Amino acid sequence: CASSLARVGDGYTF.

This clonotype has a count of ten or more. The chain recombines TRBV12-3 or TRBV12-4 with TRBJ2-7; D call uncertain. CDR3 length equals 11 residues. V lost 5 bases to trimming and J lost 3 bases, with 5 bases between them. Here the CDR3 reads CASSINYEQYF. CDR3 nucleotides: TGTGCCAGCAGTATCAACTACGAGCAGTACTTC.